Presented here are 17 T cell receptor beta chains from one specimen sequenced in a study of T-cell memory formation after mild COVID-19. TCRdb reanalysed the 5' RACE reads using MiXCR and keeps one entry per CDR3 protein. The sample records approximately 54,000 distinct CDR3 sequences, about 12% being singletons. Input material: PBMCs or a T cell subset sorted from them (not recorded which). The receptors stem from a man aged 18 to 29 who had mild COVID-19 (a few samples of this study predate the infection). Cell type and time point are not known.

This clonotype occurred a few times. CDR3 bases: TGTGCCACCAGCCGGGACCTTCGAGGAGATACGCAGTATTTT. This sequence encodes CATSRDLRGDTQYF. The rearrangement joins TRBV2 to TRBJ2-3; the D call may be TRBD1 or TRBD2 (5 bases each). The V and J ends lost 10 bases and 5 bases respectively, with 19 bases between them. Looked up from germline, CDR1 is SNHLY and CDR2 is FYNNEI. CDR3 length: 14 residues.

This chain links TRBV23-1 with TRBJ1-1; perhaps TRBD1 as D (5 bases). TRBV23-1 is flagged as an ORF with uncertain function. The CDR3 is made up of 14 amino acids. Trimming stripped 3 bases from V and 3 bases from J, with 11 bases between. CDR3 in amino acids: CASSQCLGDTEAFF. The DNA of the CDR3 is TGCGCCAGCAGTCAGTGTTTGGGGGACACTGAAGCTTTCTTT.

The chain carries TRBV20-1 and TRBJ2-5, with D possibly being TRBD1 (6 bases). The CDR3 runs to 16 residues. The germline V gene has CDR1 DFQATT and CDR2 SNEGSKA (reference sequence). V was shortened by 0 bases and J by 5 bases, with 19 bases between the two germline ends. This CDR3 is CSARDPLVGAGETQYF. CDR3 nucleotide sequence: TGCAGTGCTAGAGATCCCCTAGTGGGGGCGGGTGAGACCCAGTACTTC.

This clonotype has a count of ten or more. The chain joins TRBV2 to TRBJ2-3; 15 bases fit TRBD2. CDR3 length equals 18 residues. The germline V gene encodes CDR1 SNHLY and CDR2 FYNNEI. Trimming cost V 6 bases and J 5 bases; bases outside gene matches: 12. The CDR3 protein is CASRDRTSGGASRDTQYF. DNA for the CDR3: TGTGCCAGCAGGGATCGGACTAGCGGGGGGGCTTCACGAGATACGCAGTATTTT.

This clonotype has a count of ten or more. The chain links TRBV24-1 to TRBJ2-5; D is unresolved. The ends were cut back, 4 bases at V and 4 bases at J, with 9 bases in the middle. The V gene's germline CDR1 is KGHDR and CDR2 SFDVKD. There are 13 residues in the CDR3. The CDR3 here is CATSDPAGETQYF. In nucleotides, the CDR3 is TGTGCCACCAGTGACCCCGCCGGAGAGACCCAGTACTTC.

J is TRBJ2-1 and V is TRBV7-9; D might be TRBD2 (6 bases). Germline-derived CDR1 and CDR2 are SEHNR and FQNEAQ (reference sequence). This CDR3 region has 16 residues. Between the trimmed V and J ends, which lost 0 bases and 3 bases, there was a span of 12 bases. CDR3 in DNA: TGTGCCAGCAGCTTAGCGGGAGGTCGGAACTACAATGAGCAGTTCTTC. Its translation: CASSLAGGRNYNEQFF.

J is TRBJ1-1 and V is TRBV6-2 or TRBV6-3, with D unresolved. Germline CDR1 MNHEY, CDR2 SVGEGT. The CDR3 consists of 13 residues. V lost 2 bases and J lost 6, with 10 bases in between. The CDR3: CASSYSDGPEAFF. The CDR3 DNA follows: TGTGCCAGCAGTTACAGTGATGGTCCTGAAGCTTTCTTT.

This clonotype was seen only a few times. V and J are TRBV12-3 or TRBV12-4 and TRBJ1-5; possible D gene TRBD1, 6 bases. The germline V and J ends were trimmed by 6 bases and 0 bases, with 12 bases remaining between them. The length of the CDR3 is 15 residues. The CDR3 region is CASRLQGNSNQPQHF. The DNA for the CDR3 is TGTGCCAGCAGACTCCAGGGGAATAGCAATCAGCCCCAGCATTTT.

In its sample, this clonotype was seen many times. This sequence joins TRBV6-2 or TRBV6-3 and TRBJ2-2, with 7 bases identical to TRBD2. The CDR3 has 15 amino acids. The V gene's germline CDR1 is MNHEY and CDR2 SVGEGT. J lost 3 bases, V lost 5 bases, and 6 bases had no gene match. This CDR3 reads CASSPGTTDTGELFF. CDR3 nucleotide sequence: TGTGCCAGCAGTCCTGGGACTACCGACACCGGGGAGCTGTTTTTT.

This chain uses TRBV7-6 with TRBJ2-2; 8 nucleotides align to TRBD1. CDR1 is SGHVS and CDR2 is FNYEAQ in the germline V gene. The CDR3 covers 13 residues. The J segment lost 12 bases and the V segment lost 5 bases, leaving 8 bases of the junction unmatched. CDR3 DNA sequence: TGTGCCAGCAGCCCGTCGGGACAGGTTAAGCTGTTTTTT. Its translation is CASSPSGQVKLFF.

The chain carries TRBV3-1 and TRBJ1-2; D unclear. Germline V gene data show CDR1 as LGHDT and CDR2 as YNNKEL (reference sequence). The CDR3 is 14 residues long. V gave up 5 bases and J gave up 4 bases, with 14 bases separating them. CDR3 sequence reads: CASSWNDGSYGYTF. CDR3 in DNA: TGTGCCAGCAGCTGGAATGACGGATCCTATGGCTACACCTTC.

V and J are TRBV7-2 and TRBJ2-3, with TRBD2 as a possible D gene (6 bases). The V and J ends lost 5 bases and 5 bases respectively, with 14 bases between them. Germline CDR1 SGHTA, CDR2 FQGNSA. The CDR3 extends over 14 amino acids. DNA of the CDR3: TGTGCCAGCAGCCCGCGGACTATCGGAGATACGCAGTATTTT. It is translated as CASSPRTIGDTQYF.

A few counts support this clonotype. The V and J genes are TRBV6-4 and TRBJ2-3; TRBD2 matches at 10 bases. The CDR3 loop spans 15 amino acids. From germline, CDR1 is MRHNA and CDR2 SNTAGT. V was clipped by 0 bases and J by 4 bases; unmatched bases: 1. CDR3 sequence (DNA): TGTGCCAGCAGTGACTCAGCGGGGGGGCCAGATACGCAGTATTTT. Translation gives CASSDSAGGPDTQYF.

For the CDR3, the DNA is TGTGCCAGCAGCCCGCAGGGTACAAGCACTGAAGCTTTCTTT. Its translation is CASSPQGTSTEAFF. This chain links TRBV7-9 with TRBJ1-1; possible D gene TRBD1, 5 bases. The V gene's germline CDR1 is SEHNR and CDR2 FQNEAQ (reference sequence). The V and J ends lost 5 bases and 4 bases respectively, with 14 bases between them. This CDR3 contains 14 residues.

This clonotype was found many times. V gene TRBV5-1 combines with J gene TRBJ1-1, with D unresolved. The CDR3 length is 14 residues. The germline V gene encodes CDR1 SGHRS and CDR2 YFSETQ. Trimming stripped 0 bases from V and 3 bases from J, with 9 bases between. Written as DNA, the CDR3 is TGCGCCAGCAGCTTGGACGGGTTAGACACTGAAGCTTTCTTT. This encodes CASSLDGLDTEAFF.

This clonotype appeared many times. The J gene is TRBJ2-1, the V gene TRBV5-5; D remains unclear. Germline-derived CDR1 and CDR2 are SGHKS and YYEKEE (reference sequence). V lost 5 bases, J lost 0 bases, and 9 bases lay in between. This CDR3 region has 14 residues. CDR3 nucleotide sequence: TGTGCCAGCAGGACCTTCAGCTCCTACAATGAGCAGTTCTTC. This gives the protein CASRTFSSYNEQFF. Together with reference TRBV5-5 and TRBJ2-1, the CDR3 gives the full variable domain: DAGVTQSPTHLIKTRGQQVTLRCSPISGHKSVSWYQQVLGQGPQFIFQYYEKEERGRGNFPDRFSARQFPNYSSELNVNALLLGDSALYLCASRTFSSYNEQFFGPGTRLTVL.

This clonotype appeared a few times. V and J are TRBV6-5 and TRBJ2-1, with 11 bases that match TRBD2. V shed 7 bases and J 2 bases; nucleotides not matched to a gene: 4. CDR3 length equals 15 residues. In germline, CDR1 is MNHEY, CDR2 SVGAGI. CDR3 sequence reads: CASKSSGGTYNEQFF. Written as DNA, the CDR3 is TGTGCCAGCAAATCTAGCGGGGGGACCTACAATGAGCAGTTCTTC.